This T cell receptor beta chain was identified in a study of vaccination and CD4 T cells after COVID-19. Background on the study: Convalescent patients were SARS-CoV-2 positive by nasal swab PCR; ten or so mild, one severe. Post-vaccine specimens were obtained a median roughly 70 days after dose two (range 14 to 241).

This CDR3 has 19 amino acids. The ends lost 4 bases at V and 2 bases at J; junction bases unmatched: 18. Per the germline V gene, CDR1 is MNHEY and CDR2 is SVGAGI. TCRdb independently ran MiXCR on the PCR reads; one entry per CDR3 protein. The sample has 12,000 to 15,000 distinct CDR3 sequences; 69% are singletons. This material consisted of CD4+ T cells from blood, taken after SARS-CoV-2 vaccination. The gene calls are TRBV6-5 and TRBJ2-3; 7 bases agree with TRBD1. The sequence was collected from a human donor who had recovered from COVID-19. CDR3 sequence reads: CASSLRQGIGADVTDTQYF. The CDR3 DNA reads as TGTGCCAGCAGTTTAAGACAGGGTATAGGTGCGGATGTCACAGATACGCAGTATTTT.